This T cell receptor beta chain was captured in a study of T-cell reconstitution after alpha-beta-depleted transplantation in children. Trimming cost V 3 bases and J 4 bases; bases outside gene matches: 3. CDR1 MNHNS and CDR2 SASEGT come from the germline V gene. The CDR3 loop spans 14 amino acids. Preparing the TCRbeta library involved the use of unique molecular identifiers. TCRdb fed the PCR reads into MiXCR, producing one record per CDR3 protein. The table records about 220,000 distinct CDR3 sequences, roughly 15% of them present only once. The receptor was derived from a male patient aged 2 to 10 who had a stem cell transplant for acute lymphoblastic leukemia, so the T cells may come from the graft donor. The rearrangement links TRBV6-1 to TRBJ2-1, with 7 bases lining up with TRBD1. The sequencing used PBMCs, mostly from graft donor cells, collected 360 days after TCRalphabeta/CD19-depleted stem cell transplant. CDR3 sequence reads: CASSDRGKYNEQFF. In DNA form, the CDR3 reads TGTGCCAGCAGTGACAGGGGGAAATACAATGAGCAGTTCTTC.